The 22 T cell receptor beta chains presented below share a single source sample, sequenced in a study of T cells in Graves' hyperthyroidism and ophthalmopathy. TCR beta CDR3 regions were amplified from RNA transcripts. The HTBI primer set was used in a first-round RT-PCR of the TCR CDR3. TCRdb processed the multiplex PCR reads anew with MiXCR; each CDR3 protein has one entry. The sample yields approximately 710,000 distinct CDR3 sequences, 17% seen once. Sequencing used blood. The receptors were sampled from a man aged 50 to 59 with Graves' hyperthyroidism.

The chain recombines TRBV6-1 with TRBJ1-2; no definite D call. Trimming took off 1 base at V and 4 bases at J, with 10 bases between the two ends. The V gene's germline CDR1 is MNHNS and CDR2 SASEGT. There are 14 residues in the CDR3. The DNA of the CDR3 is TGTGCCAGCAGTGAAGTTAGGGTTGGCTATGGCTACACCTTC. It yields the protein CASSEVRVGYGYTF.

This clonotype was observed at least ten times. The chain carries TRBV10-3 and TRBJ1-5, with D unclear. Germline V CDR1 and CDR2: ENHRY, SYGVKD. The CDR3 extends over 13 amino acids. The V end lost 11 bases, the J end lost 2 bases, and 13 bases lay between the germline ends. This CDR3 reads CAAASGGNQPQHF. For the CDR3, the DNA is TGTGCCGCAGCTAGTGGTGGCAATCAGCCCCAGCATTTT.

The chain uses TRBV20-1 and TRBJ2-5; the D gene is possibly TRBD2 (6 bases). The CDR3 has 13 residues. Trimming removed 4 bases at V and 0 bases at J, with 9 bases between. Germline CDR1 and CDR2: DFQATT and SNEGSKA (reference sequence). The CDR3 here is CSATASDQETQYF. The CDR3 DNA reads TGCAGTGCTACCGCTAGCGACCAAGAGACCCAGTACTTC.

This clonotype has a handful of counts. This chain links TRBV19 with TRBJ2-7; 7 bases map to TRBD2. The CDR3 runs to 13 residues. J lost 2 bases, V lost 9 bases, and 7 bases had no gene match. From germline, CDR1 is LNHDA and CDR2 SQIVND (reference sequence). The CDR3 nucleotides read TGTGCCAGGCAGCCTAGCGGTACCTACGAGCAGTACTTC. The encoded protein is CARQPSGTYEQYF.

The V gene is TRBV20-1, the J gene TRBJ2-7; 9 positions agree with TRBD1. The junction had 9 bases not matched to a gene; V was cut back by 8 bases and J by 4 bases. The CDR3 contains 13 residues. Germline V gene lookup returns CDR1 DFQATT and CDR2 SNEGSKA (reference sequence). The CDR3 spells CSLDTGGRYEQYF. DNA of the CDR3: TGCAGTCTTGACACAGGGGGCAGGTACGAGCAGTACTTC.

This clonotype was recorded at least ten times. This CDR3 is CASRLQQLLNEKLFF. In DNA form, the CDR3 reads TGTGCCAGCAGGCTACAACAGCTCCTGAATGAAAAACTGTTTTTT. This sequence joins TRBV2 and TRBJ1-4; D gene unclear. Per germline, CDR1 SNHLY and CDR2 FYNNEI. The CDR3 length is 15 residues. V was cut by 6 bases and J by 5 bases, with 16 bases left in between.

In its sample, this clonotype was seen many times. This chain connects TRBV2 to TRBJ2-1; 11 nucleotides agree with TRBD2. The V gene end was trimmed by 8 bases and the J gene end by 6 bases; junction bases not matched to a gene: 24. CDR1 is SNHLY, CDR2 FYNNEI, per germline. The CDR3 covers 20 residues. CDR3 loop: CASLGVGFGSVTSGINEQFF. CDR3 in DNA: TGTGCCAGCCTCGGAGTGGGTTTCGGTTCCGTGACTAGCGGGATCAATGAGCAGTTCTTC. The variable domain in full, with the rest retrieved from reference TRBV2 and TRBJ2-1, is EPEVTQTPSHQVTQMGQEVILRCVPISNHLYFYWYRQILGQKVEFLVSFYNNEISEKSEIFDDQFSVERPDGSNFTLKIRSTKLEDSAMYFCASLGVGFGSVTSGINEQFFGPGTRLTVL.

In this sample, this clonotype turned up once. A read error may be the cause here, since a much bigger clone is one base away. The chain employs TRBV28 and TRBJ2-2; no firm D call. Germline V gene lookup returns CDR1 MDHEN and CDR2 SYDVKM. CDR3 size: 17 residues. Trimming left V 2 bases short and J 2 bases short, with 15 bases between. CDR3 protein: CASSLIGSGDNTGELFF. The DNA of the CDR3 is TGTGCCAGCAGTTTAATAGGGTCAGGAGATAACACCGGGGAGCTGTTTTTT.

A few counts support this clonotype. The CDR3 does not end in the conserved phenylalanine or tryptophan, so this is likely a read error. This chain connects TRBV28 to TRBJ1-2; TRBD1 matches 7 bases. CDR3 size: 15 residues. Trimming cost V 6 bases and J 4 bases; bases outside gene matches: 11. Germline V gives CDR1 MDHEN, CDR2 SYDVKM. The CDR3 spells CASRDTHRGGYGYTS. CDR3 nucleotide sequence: TGTGCCAGCAGGGACACGCACAGGGGAGGCTATGGCTACACCTCC.

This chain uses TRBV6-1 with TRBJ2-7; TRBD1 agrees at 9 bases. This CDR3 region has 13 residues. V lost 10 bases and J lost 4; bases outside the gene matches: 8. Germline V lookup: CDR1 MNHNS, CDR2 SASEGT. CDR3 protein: CAIAGQGGYEQYF. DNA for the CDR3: TGTGCCATCGCGGGACAGGGTGGTTACGAGCAGTACTTC.

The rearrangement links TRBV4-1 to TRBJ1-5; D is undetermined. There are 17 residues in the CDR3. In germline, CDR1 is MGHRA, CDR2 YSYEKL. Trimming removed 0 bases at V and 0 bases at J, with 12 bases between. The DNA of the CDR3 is TGCGCCAGCAGCCAAGATCTCTCGTCGCATAGCAATCAGCCCCAGCATTTT. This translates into CASSQDLSSHSNQPQHF.

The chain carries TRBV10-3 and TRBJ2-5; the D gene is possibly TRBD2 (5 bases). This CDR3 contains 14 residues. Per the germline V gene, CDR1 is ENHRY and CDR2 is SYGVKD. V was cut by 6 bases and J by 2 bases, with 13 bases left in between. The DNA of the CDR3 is TGTGCCATCAGATCCCCGGGGTTGCAAGAGACCCAGTACTTC. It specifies CAIRSPGLQETQYF.

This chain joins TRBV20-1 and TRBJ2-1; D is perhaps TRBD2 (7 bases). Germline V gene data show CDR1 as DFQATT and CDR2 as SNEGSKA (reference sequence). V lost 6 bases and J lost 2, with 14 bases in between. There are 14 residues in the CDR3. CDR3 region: CSAKGGTTYNEQFF. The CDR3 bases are TGCAGTGCCAAGGGGGGGACAACCTACAATGAGCAGTTCTTC.

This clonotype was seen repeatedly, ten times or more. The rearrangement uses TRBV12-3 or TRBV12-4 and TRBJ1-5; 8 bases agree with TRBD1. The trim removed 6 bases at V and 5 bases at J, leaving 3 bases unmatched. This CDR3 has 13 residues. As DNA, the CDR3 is TGTGCCAGCAGCTCGACAGGGGATCAGCCCCAGCATTTT. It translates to CASSSTGDQPQHF.

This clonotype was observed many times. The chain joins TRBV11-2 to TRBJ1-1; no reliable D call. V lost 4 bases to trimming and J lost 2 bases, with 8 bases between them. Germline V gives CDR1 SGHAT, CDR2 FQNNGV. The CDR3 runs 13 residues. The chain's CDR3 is CASSSPNNTEAFF. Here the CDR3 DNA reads TGTGCCAGCAGCTCCCCCAACAACACTGAAGCTTTCTTT.

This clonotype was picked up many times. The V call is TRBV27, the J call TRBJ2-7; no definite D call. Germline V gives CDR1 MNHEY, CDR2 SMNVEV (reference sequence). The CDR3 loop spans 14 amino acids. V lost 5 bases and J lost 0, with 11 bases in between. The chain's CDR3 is CASSPYGGSYEQYF. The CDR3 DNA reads TGTGCCAGCAGTCCATACGGCGGCTCCTACGAGCAGTACTTC.

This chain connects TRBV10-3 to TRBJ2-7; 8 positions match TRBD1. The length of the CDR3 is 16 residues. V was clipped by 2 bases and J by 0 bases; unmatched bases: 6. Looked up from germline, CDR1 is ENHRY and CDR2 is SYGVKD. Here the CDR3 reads CAISERGTGSSYEQYF. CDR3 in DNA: TGTGCCATCAGTGAGCGGGGGACAGGAAGCTCCTACGAGCAGTACTTC.

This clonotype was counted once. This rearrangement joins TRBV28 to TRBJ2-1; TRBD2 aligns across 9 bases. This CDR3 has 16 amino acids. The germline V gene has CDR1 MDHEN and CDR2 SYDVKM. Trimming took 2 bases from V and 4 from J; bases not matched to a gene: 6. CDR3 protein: CASSLAAGGPYNEQFF. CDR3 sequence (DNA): TGTGCCAGCAGTTTAGCTGCGGGAGGGCCTTACAATGAGCAGTTCTTC.

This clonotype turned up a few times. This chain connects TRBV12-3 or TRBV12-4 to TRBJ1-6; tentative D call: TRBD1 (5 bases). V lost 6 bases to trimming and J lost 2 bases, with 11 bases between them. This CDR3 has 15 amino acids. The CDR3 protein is CASSPGTAYNSPLHF. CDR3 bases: TGTGCCAGCAGCCCCGGGACCGCCTATAATTCACCCCTCCACTTT.

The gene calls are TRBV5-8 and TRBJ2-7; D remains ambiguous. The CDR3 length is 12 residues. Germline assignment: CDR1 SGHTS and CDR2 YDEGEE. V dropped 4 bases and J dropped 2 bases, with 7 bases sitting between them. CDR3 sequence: CASSRWPYEQYF. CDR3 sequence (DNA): TGTGCCAGCAGCCGATGGCCCTACGAGCAGTACTTC.

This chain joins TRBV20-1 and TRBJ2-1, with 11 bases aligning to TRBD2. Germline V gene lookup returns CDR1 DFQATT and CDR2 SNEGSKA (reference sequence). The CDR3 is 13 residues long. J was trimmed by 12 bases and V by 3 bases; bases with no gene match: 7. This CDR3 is CSASGLAGLRQFF. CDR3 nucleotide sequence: TGCAGTGCTAGCGGACTAGCGGGTTTACGGCAGTTCTTC.

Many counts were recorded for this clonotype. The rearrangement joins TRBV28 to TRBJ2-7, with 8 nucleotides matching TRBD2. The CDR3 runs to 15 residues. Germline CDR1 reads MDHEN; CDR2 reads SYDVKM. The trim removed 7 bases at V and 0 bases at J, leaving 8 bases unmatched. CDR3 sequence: CASIPGGESSYEQYF. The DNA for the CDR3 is TGTGCCAGCATCCCGGGGGGGGAGAGCTCCTACGAGCAGTACTTC.